The clone carrying this T cell receptor (beta chain) was seen a handful of times. Its target is not known. TCRdb re-analysed the RT-PCR reads in MiXCR, keeping a single row per CDR3 protein. The sample yields fewer than 550,000 distinct CDR3 sequences, around 25% seen once. This record comes from a study of response to subunit inactivated influenza vaccine. General study points: There was a suggestion from the authors that each seasonal influenza vaccination recruits few new T cells.

This CDR3 is 13 amino acids long. The germline V gene encodes CDR1 SGHTA and CDR2 FQGNSA. V was clipped by 5 bases and J by 6 bases; unmatched bases: 4. Source: CD4+ T cells sorted from PBMCs, taken 5 to 6 days after vaccination. This chain joins TRBV7-2 and TRBJ1-5; 7 positions agree with TRBD1. The sequence derives from a man between 50 and 59 years old who received an inactivated influenza vaccine. The DNA of the CDR3 is TGTGCCAGCAGCAATGACAGGGTTCAGCCCCAGCATTTT. Encoded protein: CASSNDRVQPQHF.